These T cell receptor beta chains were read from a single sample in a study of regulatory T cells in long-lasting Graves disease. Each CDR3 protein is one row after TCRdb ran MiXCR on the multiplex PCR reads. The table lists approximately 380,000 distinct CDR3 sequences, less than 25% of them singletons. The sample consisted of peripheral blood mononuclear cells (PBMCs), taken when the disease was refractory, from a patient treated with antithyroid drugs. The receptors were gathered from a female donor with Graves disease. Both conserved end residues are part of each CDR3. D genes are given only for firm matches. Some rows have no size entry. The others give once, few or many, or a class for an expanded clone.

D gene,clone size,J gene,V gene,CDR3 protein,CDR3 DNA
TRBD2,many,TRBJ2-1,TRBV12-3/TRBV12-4,CASSLVEDHSGSLDNEQFF,TGTGCCAGCAGTTTAGTGGAGGATCACAGCGGGAGCTTGGATAATGAGCAGTTCTTC
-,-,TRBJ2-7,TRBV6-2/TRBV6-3,CASSCSMRGDYEQYF,TGTGCCAGCAGTTGCTCGATGCGAGGGGACTACGAGCAGTACTTC
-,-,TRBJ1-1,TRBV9,CASSVDGFMNTEAFF,TGTGCCAGCAGCGTAGATGGGTTCATGAACACTGAAGCTTTCTTT
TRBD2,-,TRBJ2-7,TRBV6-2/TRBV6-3,CASSYEAGGFSYEQYF,TGTGCCAGCAGTTACGAAGCGGGAGGGTTCTCCTACGAGCAGTACTTC
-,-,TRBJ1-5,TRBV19,CASSIIRTESNQPQHF,TGTGCCAGTAGTATAATCCGGACAGAAAGCAATCAGCCCCAGCATTTT
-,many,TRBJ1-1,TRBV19,CASNRNTEAFF,TGTGCCAGCAACAGGAACACTGAAGCTTTCTTT
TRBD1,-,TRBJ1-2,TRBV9,CASSVGSLAGGYGYTF,TGTGCCAGCAGCGTAGGATCCTTGGCAGGGGGGTATGGCTACACCTTC
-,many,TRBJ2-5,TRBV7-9,CASGPGTRETQYF,TGTGCCAGCGGACCGGGGACGAGGGAGACCCAGTACTTC
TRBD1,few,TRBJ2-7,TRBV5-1,CASSDRDYEQYF,TGCGCCAGCTCAGACAGGGACTACGAGCAGTACTTC
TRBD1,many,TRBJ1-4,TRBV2,CASSRTGAEKLFF,TGTGCCAGCAGCCGGACAGGGGCGGAAAAACTGTTTTTT
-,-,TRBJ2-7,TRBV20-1,CSAKLVNEQYF,TGCAGTGCAAAACTAGTAAACGAGCAGTACTTC
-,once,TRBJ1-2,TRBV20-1,CSARVRADYGYTF,TGCAGTGCTAGAGTAAGGGCCGACTATGGCTACACCTTC
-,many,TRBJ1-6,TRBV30,CAWSVAGENSPLHF,TGTGCCTGGAGTGTAGCAGGGGAAAATTCACCCCTCCACTTT
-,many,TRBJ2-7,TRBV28,CASSDFDEQYF,TGTGCCAGCAGCGACTTTGACGAGCAGTACTTC
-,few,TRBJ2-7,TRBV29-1,CSVEDRADEQYF,TGCAGCGTTGAGGACCGGGCGGACGAGCAGTACTTC
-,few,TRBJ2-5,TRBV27,CASKGYQETQYF,TGTGCCAGCAAAGGTTACCAAGAGACCCAGTACTTC
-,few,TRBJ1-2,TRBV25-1,CASSEWLTANYGYTF,TGTGCCAGCAGTGAATGGTTAACAGCTAACTATGGCTACACCTTC
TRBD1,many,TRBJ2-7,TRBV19,CASSATLTGRYEQYF,TGTGCCAGTAGTGCAACTTTGACAGGGCGGTACGAGCAGTACTTC
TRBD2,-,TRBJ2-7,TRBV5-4,CASSEGLAVPEQYF,TGTGCCAGCAGCGAGGGACTAGCGGTTCCCGAGCAGTACTTC
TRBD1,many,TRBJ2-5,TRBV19,CASGHRGSGETQYF,TGTGCCAGCGGACACAGGGGGTCAGGAGAGACCCAGTACTTC
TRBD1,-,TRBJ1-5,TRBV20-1,CSARAQGVQPQHF,TGCAGTGCTAGGGCACAGGGGGTTCAGCCCCAGCATTTT
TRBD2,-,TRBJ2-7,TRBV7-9,CASSLGLAVEGSYEQYF,TGTGCCAGCAGCTTAGGGCTAGCGGTGGAGGGCTCCTACGAGCAGTACTTC
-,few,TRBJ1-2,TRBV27,CASSSYRLASGYTF,TGTGCCAGCAGTTCCTACAGGTTGGCCAGTGGCTACACCTTC
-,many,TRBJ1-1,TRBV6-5,CASSYPAEKTELLTEAFF,TGTGCCAGCAGTTACCCTGCAGAAAAGACAGAACTGCTCACTGAAGCTTTCTTT
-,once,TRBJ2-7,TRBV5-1,CASSLGYGYEQYF,TGCGCCAGCAGCTTGGGGTATGGCTACGAGCAGTACTTC
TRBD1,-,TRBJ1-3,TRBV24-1,CATSGTGGFDGNTIYF,TGTGCCACCAGTGGGACAGGGGGCTTCGATGGAAACACCATATATTTT
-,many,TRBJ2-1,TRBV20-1,CSGPGLSNEQFF,TGCAGTGGACCGGGGCTGAGCAATGAGCAGTTCTTC
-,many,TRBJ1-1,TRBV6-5,CASSYSGFATEAFF,TGTGCCAGCAGTTACTCGGGATTCGCCACCGAAGCTTTCTTT
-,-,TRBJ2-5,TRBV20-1,CSARDRTPETQYF,TGCAGTGCTAGAGATCGGACGCCGGAGACCCAGTACTTC
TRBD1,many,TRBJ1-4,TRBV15,CATRSDRVSEKLFF,TGTGCCACCAGGTCCGACAGGGTCTCTGAAAAACTGTTTTTT
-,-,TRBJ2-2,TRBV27,CASSLKTRGTGELFF,TGTGCCAGCAGTCTGAAGACACGGGGAACCGGGGAGCTGTTTTTT
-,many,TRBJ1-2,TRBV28,CASSFADRNYGYTF,TGTGCCAGCAGTTTCGCGGACAGAAACTATGGCTACACCTTC
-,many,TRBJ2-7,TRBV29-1,CSVERQGKGYEQYF,TGCAGCGTTGAGAGGCAGGGGAAGGGCTACGAGCAGTACTTC
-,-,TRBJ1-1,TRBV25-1,CASSGRVNTEAFF,TGTGCCAGCAGTGGCAGGGTGAACACTGAAGCTTTCTTT
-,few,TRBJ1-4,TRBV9,CASSVEAALATNEKLFF,TGTGCCAGCAGCGTAGAGGCAGCCCTTGCAACTAATGAAAAACTGTTTTTT
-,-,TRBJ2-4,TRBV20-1,CSASSGALAKNIRYF,TGCAGTGCTAGTTCGGGGGCCCTAGCCAAAAACATTCGGTACTTC
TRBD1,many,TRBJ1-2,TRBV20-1,CSASEARGLGYTF,TGCAGTGCTAGTGAGGCCAGGGGGCTTGGCTACACCTTC
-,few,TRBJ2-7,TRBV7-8,CASTDRLDEQYF,TGTGCCAGCACCGACCGACTGGACGAGCAGTACTTC
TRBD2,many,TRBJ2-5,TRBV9,CASSAGDVETQYF,TGTGCCAGCTCAGCGGGAGATGTAGAGACCCAGTACTTC
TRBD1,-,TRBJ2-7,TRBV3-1,CASSQDLRGLYF,TGTGCCAGCAGCCAAGATCTAAGGGGGCTGTACTTC
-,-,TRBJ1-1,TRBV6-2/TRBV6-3,CASTSGGQINTEAFF,TGTGCCAGCACCTCGGGGGGCCAGATAAACACTGAAGCTTTCTTT
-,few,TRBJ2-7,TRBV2,CASLGIFGEQYF,TGTGCCAGCTTAGGGATCTTCGGCGAGCAGTACTTC
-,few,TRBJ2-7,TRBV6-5,CASSYGLALDEQYF,TGTGCCAGCAGTTACGGTCTAGCTTTGGACGAGCAGTACTTC
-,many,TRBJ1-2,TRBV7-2,CASSLAAAGLEGYTF,TGTGCCAGCAGCTTAGCGGCAGCAGGGTTAGAAGGCTACACCTTC
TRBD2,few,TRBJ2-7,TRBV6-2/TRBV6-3,CASSYTRSGRAYEQYF,TGTGCCAGCAGTTACACCCGCAGCGGGAGGGCCTACGAGCAGTACTTC
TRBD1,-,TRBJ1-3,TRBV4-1,CASRSGTGSSGNTIYF,TGCGCCAGCAGGTCCGGGACAGGGAGCTCTGGAAACACCATATATTTT
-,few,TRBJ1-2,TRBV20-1,CSAPREGPNSNYGYTF,TGCAGTGCTCCACGAGAGGGACCAAATTCTAACTATGGCTACACCTTC
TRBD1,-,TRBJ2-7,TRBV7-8,CASSVTGTGDYEQYF,TGTGCCAGCAGCGTTACCGGGACAGGGGACTACGAGCAGTACTTC
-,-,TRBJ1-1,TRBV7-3,CASSPQGQGTEAFF,TGTGCCAGCAGCCCCCAGGGGCAGGGGACTGAAGCTTTCTTT
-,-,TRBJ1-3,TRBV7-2,CASSPTGGNTIYF,TGTGCCAGCAGCCCGACCGGGGGAAACACCATATATTTT
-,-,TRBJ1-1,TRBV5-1,CASSPDSLMNTEAFF,TGCGCCAGCAGCCCGGACAGTCTGATGAACACTGAAGCTTTCTTT
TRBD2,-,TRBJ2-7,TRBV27,CASSLQAGGVYEQYF,TGTGCCAGCAGTTTACAAGCGGGAGGGGTCTACGAGCAGTACTTC
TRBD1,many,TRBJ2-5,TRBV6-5,CASSFRGRVETQYF,TGTGCCAGCAGTTTCAGGGGGCGCGTAGAGACCCAGTACTTC
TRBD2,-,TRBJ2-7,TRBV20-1,CSASEPSSGIYYEQYF,TGCAGTGCTAGCGAACCATCTAGCGGGATCTACTACGAGCAGTACTTC